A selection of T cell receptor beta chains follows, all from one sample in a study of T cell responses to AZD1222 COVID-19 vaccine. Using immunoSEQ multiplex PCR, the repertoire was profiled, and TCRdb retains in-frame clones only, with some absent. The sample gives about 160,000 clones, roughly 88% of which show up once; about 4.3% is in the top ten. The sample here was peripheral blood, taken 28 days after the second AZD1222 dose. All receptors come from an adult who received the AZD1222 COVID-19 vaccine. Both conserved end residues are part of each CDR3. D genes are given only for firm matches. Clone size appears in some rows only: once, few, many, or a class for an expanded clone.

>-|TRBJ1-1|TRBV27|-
CASSPRTGGNTEAFF
TGTGCCAGCAGTCCCCGGACCGGGGGGAACACTGAAGCTTTCTTT
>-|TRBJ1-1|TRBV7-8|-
CASSFLGEYTEAFF
TGTGCCAGCAGCTTCCTAGGAGAGTACACTGAAGCTTTCTTT
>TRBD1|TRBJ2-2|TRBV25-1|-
CASSEPGTGAGELFF
TGTGCCAGCAGTGAACCCGGGACAGGGGCCGGGGAGCTGTTTTTT
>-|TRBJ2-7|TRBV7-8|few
CASSKDQGKTYF
TGTGCCAGCAGCAAAGACCAGGGGAAAACGTACTTC
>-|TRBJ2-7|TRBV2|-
CASSESWGYEQYF
TGTGCCAGCAGTGAGAGTTGGGGCTACGAGCAGTACTTC
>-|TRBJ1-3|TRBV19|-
CASSTSKDTIYF
TGTGCCAGTAGTACCTCCAAGGACACCATATATTTT
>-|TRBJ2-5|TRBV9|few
CASSPRSGGGPETQYF
TGTGCCAGCAGCCCCCGTTCAGGGGGGGGTCCAGAGACCCAGTACTTC
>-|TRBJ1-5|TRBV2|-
CASSVVRGAGSKQPQHF
TGTGCCAGCAGTGTTGTCAGGGGTGCGGGGTCGAAGCAGCCCCAGCATTTT
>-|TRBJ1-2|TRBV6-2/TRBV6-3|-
CASSYSGPTSGNGYTF
TGTGCCAGCAGTTACTCAGGCCCGACCTCGGGTAATGGCTACACCTTC
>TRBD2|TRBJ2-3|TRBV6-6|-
CASSYSPTSGQYF
TGTGCCAGCAGTTACTCACCGACTAGCGGGCAGTATTTT
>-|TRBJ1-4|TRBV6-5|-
CASRGITNEKLFF
TGTGCCAGCAGAGGGATCACTAATGAAAAACTGTTTTTT
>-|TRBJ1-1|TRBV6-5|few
CASKEQNTEAFF
TGTGCCAGCAAAGAACAGAACACTGAAGCTTTCTTT
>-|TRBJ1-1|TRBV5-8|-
CASSLRGDRFEAFF
TGTGCCAGCAGCTTAAGGGGAGACAGGTTTGAAGCTTTCTTT
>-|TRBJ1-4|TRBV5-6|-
CASSPGGLTRNEKLFF
TGTGCCAGCAGCCCCGGGGGATTGACGCGTAATGAAAAACTGTTTTTT
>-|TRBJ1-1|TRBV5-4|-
CASSLTPGGTEAFF
TGTGCCAGCAGCCTAACCCCGGGGGGTACTGAAGCTTTCTTT
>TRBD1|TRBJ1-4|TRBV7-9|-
CASSTPDRGSEKLFF
TGTGCCAGCAGTACCCCAGACAGGGGTTCTGAAAAACTGTTTTTT
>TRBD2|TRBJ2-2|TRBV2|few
CASSVTGGASGELFF
TGTGCCAGCAGTGTAACCGGGGGGGCGAGCGGGGAGCTGTTTTTT
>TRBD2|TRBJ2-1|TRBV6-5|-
CATLPWRGGHDEQFF
TGTGCCACCCTACCGTGGCGGGGGGGCCATGATGAGCAGTTCTTC
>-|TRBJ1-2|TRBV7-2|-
CASSLSPSDGYTF
TGTGCCAGCAGCTTATCCCCCTCCGATGGCTACACCTTC
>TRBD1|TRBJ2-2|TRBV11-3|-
CASSLGDRGTNTGELFF
TGTGCCAGCAGCTTAGGGGACAGGGGGACGAACACCGGGGAGCTGTTTTTT
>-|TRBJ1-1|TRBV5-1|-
CASSRGDSAEAFF
TGCGCCAGCAGTAGGGGCGACAGCGCTGAAGCTTTCTTT
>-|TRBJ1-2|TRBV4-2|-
CASSQDSPGYTF
TGTGCCAGCAGCCAAGATTCCCCGGGCTACACCTTC
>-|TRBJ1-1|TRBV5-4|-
CASSLNGGLRRTEAFF
TGTGCCAGCAGCTTGAACGGGGGGCTTAGGAGGACTGAAGCTTTCTTT
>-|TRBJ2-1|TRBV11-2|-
CASSLVGFDEQFF
TGTGCCAGCAGCTTAGTGGGGTTCGATGAGCAGTTCTTC
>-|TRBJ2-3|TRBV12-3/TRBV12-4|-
CASSRQGTDTQYF
TGTGCCAGCAGCCGTCAGGGGACAGATACGCAGTATTTT
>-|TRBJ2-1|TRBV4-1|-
CASSQDLGPYNEQFF
TGCGCCAGCAGCCAAGATCTCGGTCCATACAATGAGCAGTTCTTC
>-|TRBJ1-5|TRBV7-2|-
CASSQIWGGNQPQHF
TGTGCCAGCAGCCAAATATGGGGAGGGAATCAGCCCCAGCATTTT
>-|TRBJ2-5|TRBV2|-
CATARDRSEETQYF
TGTGCCACCGCTAGAGACAGGTCTGAAGAGACCCAGTACTTC
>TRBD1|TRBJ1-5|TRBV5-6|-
CASSLGTGNSNQPQHF
TGTGCCAGCAGCTTGGGGACAGGTAATAGCAATCAGCCCCAGCATTTT
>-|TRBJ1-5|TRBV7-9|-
CASSLDGNQPQHF
TGTGCCAGCAGCTTAGACGGCAATCAGCCCCAGCATTTT
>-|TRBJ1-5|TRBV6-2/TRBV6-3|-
CASSNSPALVPQHF
TGTGCCAGCAGCAACTCCCCGGCGCTAGTGCCCCAGCATTTT
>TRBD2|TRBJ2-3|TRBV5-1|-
CASSLSGGGDTQYF
TGCGCCAGCAGCTTGTCGGGAGGGGGAGATACGCAGTATTTT
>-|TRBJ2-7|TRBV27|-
CASTLKPGATYEQYF
TGTGCCAGCACACTAAAACCAGGGGCGACCTACGAGCAGTACTTC
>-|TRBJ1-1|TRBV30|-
CAWTNIASNTEAFF
TGTGCCTGGACAAATATCGCGTCGAACACTGAAGCTTTCTTT
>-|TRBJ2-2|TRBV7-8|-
CASSLWGDTGELFF
TGTGCCAGCAGCTTGTGGGGAGACACCGGGGAGCTGTTTTTT
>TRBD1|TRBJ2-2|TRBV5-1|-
CASSPGFGTANTGELFF
TGCGCCAGCAGCCCTGGGTTCGGGACAGCAAACACCGGGGAGCTGTTTTTT
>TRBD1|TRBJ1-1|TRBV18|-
CASSPPGQGRGEAFF
TGTGCCAGCTCACCACCGGGACAGGGGCGGGGTGAAGCTTTCTTT
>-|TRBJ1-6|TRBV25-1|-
CASSEYTGYSPLHF
TGTGCCAGCAGTGAATATACCGGGTATTCACCCCTCCACTTT
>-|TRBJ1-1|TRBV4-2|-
CASSQKKGRRTKNTEAFF
TGTGCCAGCAGCCAAAAAAAGGGAAGGCGAACAAAGAACACTGAAGCTTTCTTT
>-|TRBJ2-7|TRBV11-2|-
CASSPRQVSYEQYF
TGTGCCAGCAGCCCTCGACAGGTTTCCTACGAGCAGTACTTC
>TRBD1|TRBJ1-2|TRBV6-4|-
CASSRQGASGYTF
TGTGCCAGCAGTCGACAGGGGGCGAGTGGCTACACCTTC
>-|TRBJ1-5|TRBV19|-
CAANDQPQHF
TGTGCCGCGAATGATCAGCCCCAGCATTTT
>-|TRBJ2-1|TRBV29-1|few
CSYPHIQGREQFF
TGCAGCTACCCCCACATCCAGGGTCGGGAGCAGTTCTTC
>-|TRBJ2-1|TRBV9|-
CASSAGSGNDYNEQFF
TGTGCCAGCAGCGCTGGGTCGGGGAATGACTACAATGAGCAGTTCTTC
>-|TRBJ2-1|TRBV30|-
CAWSSTGGYNEQFF
TGTGCCTGGAGTAGTACCGGAGGCTACAATGAGCAGTTCTTC
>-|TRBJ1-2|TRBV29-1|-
CSASDRYSEDGYTF
TGCAGCGCCTCCGACAGGTATAGTGAAGATGGCTACACCTTC
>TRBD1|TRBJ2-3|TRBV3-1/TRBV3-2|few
CASSPGTDRTDTQYF
TGTGCCAGCAGCCCCGGGACAGATCGCACAGATACGCAGTATTTT
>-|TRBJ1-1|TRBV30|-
CAWSVGYPPEAFF
TGTGCCTGGAGTGTGGGGTATCCCCCTGAAGCTTTCTTT
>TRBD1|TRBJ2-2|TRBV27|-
CASSFRLTGGTGELFF
TGTGCCAGCAGTTTCCGTTTGACAGGGGGCACCGGGGAGCTGTTTTTT